The following is a T cell receptor (beta chain) sequence with its context. Its antigen remains unknown. The patients with Susac syndrome were individuals who fulfilled the recently defined diagnostic criteria for disease that was either definite or probable. Negative isolation yielded CD4+ and CD8+ T cells, and FACS enriched TEMRA cells. The sample originates from a study of CD8 T cells in Susac syndrome. Whole-study findings and limits: No clonal expansion appeared among CD4+ T cells in Susac patients.

Reverse transcription of roughly 0.5 to 1 ug RNA was carried out with random hexamers. Across 54 Vbeta and 13 Jbeta, TCR beta CDR3 was amplified with immunoSEQ multiplex PCR. TCRdb ran MiXCR on the immunoSEQ multiplex PCR reads and lists one entry per CDR3 protein. The sample includes some 210,000 distinct CDR3 sequences, 94% of them seen just once. The trim removed 2 bases at V and 6 bases at J, leaving 1 base unmatched. CDR1 is SGHRS, CDR2 YFSETQ, per germline. This CDR3 comprises 13 residues. What was sequenced was CD4+ T cells from PBMCs. The sequence derives from a human donor with Susac syndrome. V is TRBV5-1 and J is TRBJ1-4, with 7 bases fitting TRBD1. The CDR3 DNA reads as TGCGCCAGCAGCTTAGGACAGGATGAAAAACTGTTTTTT. This codes for CASSLGQDEKLFF.